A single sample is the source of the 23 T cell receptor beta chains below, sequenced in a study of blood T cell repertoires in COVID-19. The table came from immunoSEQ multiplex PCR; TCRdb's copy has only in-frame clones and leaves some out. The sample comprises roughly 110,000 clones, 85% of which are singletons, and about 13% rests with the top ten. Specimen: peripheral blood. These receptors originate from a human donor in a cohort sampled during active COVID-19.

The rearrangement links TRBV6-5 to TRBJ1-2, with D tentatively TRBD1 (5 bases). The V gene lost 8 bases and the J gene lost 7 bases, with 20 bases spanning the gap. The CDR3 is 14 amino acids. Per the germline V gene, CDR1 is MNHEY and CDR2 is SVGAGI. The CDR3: CASHVRGRVPGYTF. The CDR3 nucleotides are TGTGCCAGCCACGTCAGAGGCAGGGTGCCTGGCTACACCTTC.

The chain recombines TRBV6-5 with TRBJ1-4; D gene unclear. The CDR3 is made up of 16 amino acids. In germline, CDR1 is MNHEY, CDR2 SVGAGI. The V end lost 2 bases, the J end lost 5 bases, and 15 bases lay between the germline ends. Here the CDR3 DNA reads TGTGCCAGCAGTTACGAGGCACGAAGGAGGAATGAAAAACTGTTTTTT. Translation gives CASSYEARRRNEKLFF.

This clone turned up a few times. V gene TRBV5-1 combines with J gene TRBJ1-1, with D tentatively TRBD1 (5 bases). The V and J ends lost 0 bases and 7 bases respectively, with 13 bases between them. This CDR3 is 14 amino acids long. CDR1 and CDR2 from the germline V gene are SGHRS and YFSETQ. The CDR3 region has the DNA TGCGCCAGCAGCTTGGTTCAGGGAATTTTTGAAGCTTTCTTT. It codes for CASSLVQGIFEAFF.

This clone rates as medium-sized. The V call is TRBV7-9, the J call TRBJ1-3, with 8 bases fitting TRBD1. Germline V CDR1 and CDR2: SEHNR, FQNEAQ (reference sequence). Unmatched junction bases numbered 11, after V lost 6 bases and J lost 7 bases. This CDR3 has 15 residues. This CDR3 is CASRPAQGARNTIYF. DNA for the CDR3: TGTGCCAGCAGGCCGGCGCAGGGGGCGAGGAACACCATATATTTT.

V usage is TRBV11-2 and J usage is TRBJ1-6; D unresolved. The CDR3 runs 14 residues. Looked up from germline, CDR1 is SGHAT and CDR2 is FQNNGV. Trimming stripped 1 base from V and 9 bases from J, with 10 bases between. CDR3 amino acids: CASSLGLDGSPLHF. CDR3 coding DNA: TGTGCCAGCAGCTTAGGATTAGATGGTTCACCCCTCCACTTT.

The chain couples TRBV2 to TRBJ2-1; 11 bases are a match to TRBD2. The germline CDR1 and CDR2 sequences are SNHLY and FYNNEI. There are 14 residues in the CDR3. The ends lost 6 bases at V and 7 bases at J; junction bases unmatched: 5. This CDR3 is CASRGLAGGNEQFF. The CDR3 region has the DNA TGTGCCAGCAGGGGTCTAGCGGGGGGAAATGAGCAGTTCTTC.

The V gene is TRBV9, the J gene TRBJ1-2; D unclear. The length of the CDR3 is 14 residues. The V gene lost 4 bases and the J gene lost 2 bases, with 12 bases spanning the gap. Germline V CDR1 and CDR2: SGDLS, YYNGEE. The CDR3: CASSHTVSNYGYTF. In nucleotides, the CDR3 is TGTGCCAGCAGCCATACAGTCTCAAACTATGGCTACACCTTC.

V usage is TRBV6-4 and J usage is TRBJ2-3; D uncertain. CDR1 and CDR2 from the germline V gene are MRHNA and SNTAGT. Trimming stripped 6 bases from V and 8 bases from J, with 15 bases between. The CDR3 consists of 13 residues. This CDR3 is CASSADGFGTQYF. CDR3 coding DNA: TGTGCCAGCAGCGCCGACGGGTTCGGTACGCAGTATTTT.

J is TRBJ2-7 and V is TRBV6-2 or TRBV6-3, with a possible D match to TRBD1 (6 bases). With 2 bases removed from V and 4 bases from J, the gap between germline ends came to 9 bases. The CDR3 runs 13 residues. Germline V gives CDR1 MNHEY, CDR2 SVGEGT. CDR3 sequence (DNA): TGTGCCAGCAGTTACCGACAGGATTACGAGCAGTACTTC. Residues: CASSYRQDYEQYF.

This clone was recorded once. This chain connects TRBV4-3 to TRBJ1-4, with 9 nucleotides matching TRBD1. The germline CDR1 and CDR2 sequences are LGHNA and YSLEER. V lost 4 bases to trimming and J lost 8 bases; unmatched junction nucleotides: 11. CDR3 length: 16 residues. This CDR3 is CASSRTGTGQGEKLFF. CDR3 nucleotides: TGCGCCAGCAGCCGCACCGGGACAGGGCAAGGAGAAAAACTGTTTTTT.

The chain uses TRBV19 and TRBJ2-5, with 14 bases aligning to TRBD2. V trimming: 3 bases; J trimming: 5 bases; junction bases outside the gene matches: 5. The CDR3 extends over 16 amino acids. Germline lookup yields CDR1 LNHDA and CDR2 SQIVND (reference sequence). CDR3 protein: CASSMLTSGGAETQYF. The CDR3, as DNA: TGTGCCAGTAGTATGCTGACTAGCGGGGGGGCGGAGACCCAGTACTTC.

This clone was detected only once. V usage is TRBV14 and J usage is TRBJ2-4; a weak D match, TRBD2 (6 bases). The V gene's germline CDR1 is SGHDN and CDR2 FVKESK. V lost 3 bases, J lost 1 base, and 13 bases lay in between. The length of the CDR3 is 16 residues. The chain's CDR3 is CASSHPGGGAKNIQYF. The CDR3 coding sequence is TGTGCCAGCAGCCACCCGGGTGGGGGGGCCAAAAACATTCAGTACTTC.

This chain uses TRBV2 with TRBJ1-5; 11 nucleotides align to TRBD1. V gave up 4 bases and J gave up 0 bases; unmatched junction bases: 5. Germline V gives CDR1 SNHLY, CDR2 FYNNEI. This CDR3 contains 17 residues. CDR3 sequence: CASSGGQGASSNQPQHF. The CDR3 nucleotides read TGTGCCAGCAGTGGAGGACAGGGGGCGAGTAGCAATCAGCCCCAGCATTTT.

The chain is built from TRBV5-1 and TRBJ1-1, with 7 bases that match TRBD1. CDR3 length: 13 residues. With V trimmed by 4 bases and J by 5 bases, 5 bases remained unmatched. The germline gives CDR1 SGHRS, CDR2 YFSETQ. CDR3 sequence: CASSISTGTEAFF. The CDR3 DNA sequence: TGCGCCAGCAGCATCTCGACAGGGACTGAAGCTTTCTTT.

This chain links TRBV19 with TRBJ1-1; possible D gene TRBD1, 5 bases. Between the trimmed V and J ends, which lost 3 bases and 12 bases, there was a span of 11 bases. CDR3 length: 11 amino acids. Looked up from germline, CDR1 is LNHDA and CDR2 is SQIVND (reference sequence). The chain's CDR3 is CASSIQGKSFF. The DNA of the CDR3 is TGTGCCAGTAGTATCCAGGGCAAGTCTTTCTTT.

As DNA, the CDR3 is TGCGCCAGCAGCCAAGATAAGGGACAGGGAACTATCTCTGGGGCCAACGTCCTGACTTTC. Translated, it gives CASSQDKGQGTISGANVLTF. J is TRBJ2-6 and V is TRBV4-1; 9 nucleotides agree with TRBD1. The length of the CDR3 is 20 residues. Trimming at V came to 0 bases and at J to 0 bases, leaving 9 bases not matched to a gene. Germline V gene data show CDR1 as MGHRA and CDR2 as YSYEKL.

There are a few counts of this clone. The CDR3, as DNA: TGCGCCAGCAGCCAAGGGCAGCCTGCTGGGAGGAATTCACCCCTCCACTTT. Translating it yields CASSQGQPAGRNSPLHF. V usage is TRBV4-3 and J usage is TRBJ1-6, with no clear D. The V end lost 1 base, the J end lost 7 bases, and 17 bases lay between the germline ends. The CDR3 length is 17 residues. Germline assignment: CDR1 LGHNA and CDR2 YSLEER.

CDR3 region: CASSRDRDTQRYF. The CDR3 region has the DNA TGTGCCAGCAGCCGGGACAGGGATACCCAACGGTACTTC. The J gene is TRBJ2-4, the V gene TRBV9; 9 bases line up with TRBD1. The CDR3 totals 13 residues. After removal of 4 bases from V and 15 bases from J, the junction contained 11 bases not matched to a gene. The germline V gene has CDR1 SGDLS and CDR2 YYNGEE.

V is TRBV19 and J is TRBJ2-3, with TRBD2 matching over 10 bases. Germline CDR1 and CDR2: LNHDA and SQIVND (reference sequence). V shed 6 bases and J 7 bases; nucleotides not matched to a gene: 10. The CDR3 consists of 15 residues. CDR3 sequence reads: CASSPQRGGEYTQYF. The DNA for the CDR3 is TGTGCCAGTAGCCCCCAGCGGGGGGGCGAATATACGCAGTATTTT.

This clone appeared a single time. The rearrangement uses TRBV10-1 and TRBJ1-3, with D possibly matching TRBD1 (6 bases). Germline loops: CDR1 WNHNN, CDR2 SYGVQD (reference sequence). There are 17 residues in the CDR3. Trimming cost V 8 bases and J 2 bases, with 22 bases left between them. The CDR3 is CASWGGGVALPGNTIYF. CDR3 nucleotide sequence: TGCGCCAGCTGGGGGGGCGGGGTCGCCCTCCCTGGAAACACCATATATTTT.

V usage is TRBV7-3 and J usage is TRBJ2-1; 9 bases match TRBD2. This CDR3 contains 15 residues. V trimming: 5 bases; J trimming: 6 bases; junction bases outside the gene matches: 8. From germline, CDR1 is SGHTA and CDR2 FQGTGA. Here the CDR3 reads CASSPTRGGANEQFF. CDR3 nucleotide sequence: TGTGCCAGCAGCCCGACTCGCGGGGGGGCCAATGAGCAGTTCTTC.

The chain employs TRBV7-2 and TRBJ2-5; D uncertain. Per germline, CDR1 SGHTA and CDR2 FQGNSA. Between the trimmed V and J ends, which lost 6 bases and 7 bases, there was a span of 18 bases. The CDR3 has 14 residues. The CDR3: CASRAETTLRTQYF. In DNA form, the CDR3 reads TGTGCCAGCAGGGCGGAGACGACCCTCCGGACCCAGTACTTC.

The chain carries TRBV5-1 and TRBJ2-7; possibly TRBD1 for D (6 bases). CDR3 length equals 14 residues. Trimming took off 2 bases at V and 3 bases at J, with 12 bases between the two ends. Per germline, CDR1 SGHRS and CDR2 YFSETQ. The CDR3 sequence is CASSFRAGDYEQYF. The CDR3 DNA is TGCGCCAGCAGCTTTAGGGCAGGGGACTACGAGCAGTACTTC.